Below are 20 T cell receptor beta chains sequenced from a single sample in a study of CD8 T cells in Susac syndrome. Reverse transcription of roughly 0.5 to 1 ug RNA was carried out with random hexamers. TCRdb independently ran MiXCR on the immunoSEQ multiplex PCR reads; one entry per CDR3 protein. The table has about 71,000 distinct CDR3 sequences, nearly 96% seen once. The sample taken for sequencing was CD4+ T cells from PBMCs. These receptors were obtained from a human donor with multiple sclerosis.

This chain links TRBV11-3 with TRBJ2-5, with a tentative D call TRBD2 (7 bases). The CDR3 extends over 15 amino acids. CDR1 is SGHNT, CDR2 YENEEA, per germline. The V end lost 4 bases, the J end lost 4 bases, and 16 bases lay between the germline ends. The CDR3 region is CASSYSRGAGETQYF. As DNA, the CDR3 is TGTGCCAGCAGCTACTCCCGGGGGGCCGGAGAGACCCAGTACTTC.

The gene calls are TRBV5-1 and TRBJ2-3; D is undetermined. V was pared by 1 base and J by 4 bases, with 7 bases between. This CDR3 has 13 amino acids. Germline assignment: CDR1 SGHRS and CDR2 YFSETQ. The CDR3: CASSLMPADTQYF. As DNA, the CDR3 is TGCGCCAGCAGCTTGATGCCCGCAGATACGCAGTATTTT.

The V gene is TRBV7-9, the J gene TRBJ2-1; the match to TRBD2 covers 9 bases. Germline V gene data show CDR1 as SEHNR and CDR2 as FQNEAQ (reference sequence). V lost 8 bases and J lost 1; bases outside the gene matches: 9. This CDR3 spans 16 amino acids. CDR3 loop: CASGRGSGGSYNEQFF. The DNA for the CDR3 is TGTGCCAGCGGGCGGGGCAGCGGGGGGTCCTACAATGAGCAGTTCTTC.

The chain uses TRBV5-1 and TRBJ2-3, with 10 bases fitting TRBD2. V dropped 4 bases and J dropped 1; count of bases not matched to a gene: 6. This CDR3 comprises 16 residues. Germline loops: CDR1 SGHRS, CDR2 YFSETQ. CDR3 amino acids: CASSPESGGGTDTQYF. CDR3 bases: TGCGCCAGCAGCCCCGAGAGCGGGGGGGGCACAGATACGCAGTATTTT.

V usage is TRBV5-1 and J usage is TRBJ2-7; the match to TRBD2 covers 8 bases. Trimming removed 3 bases from V and 3 bases from J; junction bases left unmatched: 5. The CDR3 loop spans 14 amino acids. Germline lookup yields CDR1 SGHRS and CDR2 YFSETQ. The CDR3 DNA reads TGCGCCAGCAGCTCAGCGGGGGCAAGCTACGAGCAGTACTTC. It translates to CASSSAGASYEQYF.

This rearrangement joins TRBV7-9 to TRBJ2-2, with 7 nucleotides matching TRBD1. There are 16 residues in the CDR3. V lost 4 bases to trimming and J lost 4 bases; unmatched junction nucleotides: 9. CDR1 is SEHNR and CDR2 is FQNEAQ in the germline V gene (reference sequence). Written as DNA, the CDR3 is TGTGCCAGCAGCTCTTTGGGACAGCCAGGCACCGGGGAGCTGTTTTTT. This translates into CASSSLGQPGTGELFF.

The chain combines TRBV11-2 with TRBJ1-5; unclear D gene. This CDR3 contains 16 residues. V was trimmed by 5 bases and J by 0 bases, leaving 14 bases between them. CDR1 SGHAT and CDR2 FQNNGV come from the germline V gene. This CDR3 is CASSPRADSSNQPQHF. The DNA for the CDR3 is TGTGCCAGCAGCCCCCGGGCAGATTCTAGCAATCAGCCCCAGCATTTT.

This chain's CDR3 is CASSLQGIGELFF. CDR3 bases: TGTGCCAGCAGCTTACAAGGGATTGGGGAGCTGTTTTTT. The rearrangement links TRBV5-4 to TRBJ2-2; D is unresolved. Germline CDR1 and CDR2: SGHNT and YYREEE (reference sequence). V dropped 2 bases and J dropped 8 bases, with 10 bases sitting between them. The CDR3 runs to 13 residues.

V gene TRBV6-2 or TRBV6-3 combines with J gene TRBJ2-2, with D uncertain. This CDR3 contains 14 residues. Trimming took off 4 bases at V and 0 bases at J, with 6 bases between the two ends. CDR1 is MNHEY and CDR2 is SVGEGT in the germline V gene. For the CDR3, the DNA is TGTGCCAGCAGTTCCCTATCGAACACCGGGGAGCTGTTTTTT. Translating gives CASSSLSNTGELFF.

CDR3 sequence: CASTSGANQPQHF. DNA of the CDR3: TGTGCCAGCACCAGCGGGGCCAATCAGCCCCAGCATTTT. The rearrangement joins TRBV7-9 to TRBJ1-5, with D possibly TRBD1 on 5 matching bases. The CDR3 is 13 amino acids. The germline V gene encodes CDR1 SEHNR and CDR2 FQNEAQ (reference sequence). The V and J ends lost 7 bases and 3 bases respectively, with 10 bases between them.

V is TRBV25-1 and J is TRBJ2-2; 7 nucleotides agree with TRBD1. Germline V gives CDR1 MGHDK, CDR2 SYGVNS. Trimming at V came to 4 bases and at J to 6 bases, leaving 8 bases not matched to a gene. There are 15 residues in the CDR3. The DNA of the CDR3 is TGTGCCAGCAGTGGTACAGGGGCCCTCGCCGGGGAGCTGTTTTTT. Encoded protein: CASSGTGALAGELFF.

The rearrangement joins TRBV29-1 to TRBJ2-3; 7 bases map to TRBD1. CDR3 length: 17 amino acids. Germline CDR1 SQVTM, CDR2 ANQGSEA. The V segment lost 1 base and the J segment 1 base; nucleotides outside the gene matches: 11. The CDR3 nucleotides read TGCAGCGTTGAAGGAGGACGACAGGGCCTGGGCACAGATACGCAGTATTTT. The encoded protein is CSVEGGRQGLGTDTQYF.

The V call is TRBV29-1, the J call TRBJ2-5; 11 bases are shared with TRBD1. The CDR3 is 13 residues long. In germline, CDR1 is SQVTM, CDR2 ANQGSEA. V was pared by 5 bases and J by 4 bases, with 3 bases of the junction left unmatched. The CDR3 DNA sequence: TGCAGCGTTACCGGGACAGGGGGAGAGACCCAGTACTTC. This encodes CSVTGTGGETQYF.

The V gene is TRBV6-5, the J gene TRBJ1-5; 8 nucleotides line up with TRBD1. From germline, CDR1 is MNHEY and CDR2 SVGAGI. This CDR3 contains 13 residues. The V gene end was trimmed by 6 bases and the J gene end by 5 bases; junction bases not matched to a gene: 3. CDR3 DNA sequence: TGTGCCAGCAGACGGGGACAGGATCAGCCCCAGCATTTT. This codes for CASRRGQDQPQHF.

The rearrangement links TRBV12-3 or TRBV12-4 to TRBJ2-3; TRBD2 might be the D (6 bases). The ends were cut back, 3 bases at V and 1 base at J, with 11 bases in the middle. The length of the CDR3 is 15 residues. The CDR3 loop reads CASSFGGAGTDTQYF. CDR3 DNA: TGTGCCAGCAGTTTTGGAGGGGCCGGCACAGATACGCAGTATTTT.

The chain couples TRBV7-2 to TRBJ2-2; TRBD2 aligns across 8 bases. Germline V CDR1 and CDR2: SGHTA, FQGNSA. Trimming at V came to 5 bases and at J to 7 bases, leaving 9 bases not matched to a gene. This CDR3 region has 15 residues. CDR3 bases: TGTGCCAGCAGCCCGAGAGAGCGGGGGCACGGGGAGCTGTTTTTT. It specifies CASSPRERGHGELFF.

This chain joins TRBV6-5 and TRBJ2-7, with 10 bases fitting TRBD2. The CDR3 runs 16 residues. CDR1 is MNHEY and CDR2 is SVGAGI in the germline V gene. The V segment lost 2 bases and the J segment 2 bases; nucleotides outside the gene matches: 6. Written as DNA, the CDR3 is TGTGCCAGCAGTTACGCGGCTAGCGGGGGAACCTACGAGCAGTACTTC. It specifies CASSYAASGGTYEQYF.

The CDR3 DNA reads as TGTGCCAGCACCGGGACTGGCGCGCAGACCCAGTACTTC. It encodes CASTGTGAQTQYF. J is TRBJ2-5 and V is TRBV2; weak D call: TRBD2 (6 bases). The CDR3 is 13 amino acids. CDR1 SNHLY and CDR2 FYNNEI come from the germline V gene. The V gene lost 7 bases and the J gene lost 6 bases, with 15 bases spanning the gap.

The V call is TRBV20-1, the J call TRBJ2-3; TRBD2 matches at 15 bases. Germline V gives CDR1 DFQATT, CDR2 SNEGSKA (reference sequence). Losses at the gene ends were 5 bases for V and 2 bases for J; bases not matched to a gene: 8. The CDR3 has 17 amino acids. The CDR3 is CSADGTSGGPLTDTQYF. The CDR3 bases are TGCAGTGCTGACGGGACTAGCGGGGGGCCCCTCACAGATACGCAGTATTTT.

CDR3 bases: TGTGCCAGCAGCCTTGATGCCTCCACCGGGGAGCTGTTTTTT. Protein product: CASSLDASTGELFF. The V call is TRBV4-2, the J call TRBJ2-2; D ambiguous. V was cut by 4 bases and J by 4 bases, with 10 bases left in between. Looked up from germline, CDR1 is LGHNA and CDR2 is YNFKEQ. The CDR3 runs to 14 residues.